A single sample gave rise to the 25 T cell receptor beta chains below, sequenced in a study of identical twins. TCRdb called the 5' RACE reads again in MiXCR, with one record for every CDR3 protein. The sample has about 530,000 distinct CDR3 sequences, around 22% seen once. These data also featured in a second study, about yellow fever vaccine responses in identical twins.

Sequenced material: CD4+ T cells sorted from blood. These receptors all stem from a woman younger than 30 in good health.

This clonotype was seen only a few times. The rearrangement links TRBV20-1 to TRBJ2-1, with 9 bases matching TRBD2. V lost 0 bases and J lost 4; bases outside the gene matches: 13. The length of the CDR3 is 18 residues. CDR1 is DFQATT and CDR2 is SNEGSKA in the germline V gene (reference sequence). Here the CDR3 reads CSARDRSSGTLRYNEQFF. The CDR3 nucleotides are TGCAGTGCTAGAGATCGGTCTAGCGGGACCCTAAGGTACAATGAGCAGTTCTTC.

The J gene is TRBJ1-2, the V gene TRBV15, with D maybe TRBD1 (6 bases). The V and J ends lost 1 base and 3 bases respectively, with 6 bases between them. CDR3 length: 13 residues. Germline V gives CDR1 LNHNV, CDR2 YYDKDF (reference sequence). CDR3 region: CATSRGQDYGYTF. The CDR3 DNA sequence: TGTGCCACCAGCAGAGGACAGGACTATGGCTACACCTTC. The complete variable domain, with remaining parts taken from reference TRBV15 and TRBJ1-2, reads DAMVIQNPRYQVTQFGKPVTLSCSQTLNHNVMYWYQQKSSQAPKLLFHYYDKDFNNEADTPDNFQSRRPNTSFCFLDIRSPGLGDTAMYLCATSRGQDYGYTFGSGTRLTVV.

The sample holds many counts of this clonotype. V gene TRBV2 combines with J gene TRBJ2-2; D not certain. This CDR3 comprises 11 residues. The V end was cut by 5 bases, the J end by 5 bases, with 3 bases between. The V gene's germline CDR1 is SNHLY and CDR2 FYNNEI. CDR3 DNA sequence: TGTGCCAGCAGTAGTACCGGGGAGCTGTTTTTT. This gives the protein CASSSTGELFF.

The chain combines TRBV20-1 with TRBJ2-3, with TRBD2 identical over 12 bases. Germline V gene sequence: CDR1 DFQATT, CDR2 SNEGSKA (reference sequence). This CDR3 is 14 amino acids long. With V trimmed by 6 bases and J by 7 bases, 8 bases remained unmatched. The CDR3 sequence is CSALWTSGDYTQYF. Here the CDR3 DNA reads TGCAGTGCCCTCTGGACTAGCGGGGACTATACGCAGTATTTT.

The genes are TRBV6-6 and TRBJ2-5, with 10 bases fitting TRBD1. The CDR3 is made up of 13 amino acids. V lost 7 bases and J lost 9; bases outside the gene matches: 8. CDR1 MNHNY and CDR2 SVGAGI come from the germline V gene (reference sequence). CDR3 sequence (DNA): TGTGCCAGCACCGTGGGACAGGGGCAGTCCCAGTACTTC. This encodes CASTVGQGQSQYF.

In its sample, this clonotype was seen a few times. The chain's CDR3 is CASSPGVGDEQFF. Here the CDR3 DNA reads TGTGCCAGCAGCCCGGGGGTGGGAGATGAGCAGTTCTTC. The chain links TRBV11-3 to TRBJ2-1, with TRBD2 as a possible D gene (6 bases). The V gene lost 5 bases and the J gene lost 8 bases, with 13 bases spanning the gap. The CDR3 is 13 residues long. The germline V gene has CDR1 SGHNT and CDR2 YENEEA.

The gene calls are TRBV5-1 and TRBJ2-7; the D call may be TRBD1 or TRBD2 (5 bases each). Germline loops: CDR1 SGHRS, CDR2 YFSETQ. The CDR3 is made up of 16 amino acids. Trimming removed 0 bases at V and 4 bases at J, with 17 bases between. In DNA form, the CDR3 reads TGCGCCAGCAGCTTGGTTGACGGGACGATGGCTTACGAGCAGTACTTC. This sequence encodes CASSLVDGTMAYEQYF.

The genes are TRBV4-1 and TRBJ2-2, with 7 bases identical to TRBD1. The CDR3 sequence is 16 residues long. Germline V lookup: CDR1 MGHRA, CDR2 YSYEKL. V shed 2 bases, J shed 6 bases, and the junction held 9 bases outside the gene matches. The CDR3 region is CASSQLADRVPGELFF. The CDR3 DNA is TGCGCCAGCAGCCAACTCGCCGACAGGGTGCCCGGGGAGCTGTTTTTT.

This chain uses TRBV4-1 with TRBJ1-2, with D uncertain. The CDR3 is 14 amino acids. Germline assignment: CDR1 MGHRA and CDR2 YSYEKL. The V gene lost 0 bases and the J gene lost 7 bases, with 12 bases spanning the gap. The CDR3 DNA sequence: TGCGCCAGCAGCCAAGATGTAGGGCGGAGTGGCTACACCTTC. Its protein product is CASSQDVGRSGYTF.

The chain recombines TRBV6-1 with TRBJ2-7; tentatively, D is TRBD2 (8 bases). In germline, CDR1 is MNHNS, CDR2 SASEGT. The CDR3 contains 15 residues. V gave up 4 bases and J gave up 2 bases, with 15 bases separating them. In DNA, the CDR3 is TGTGCCAGCAGTGGCGGGGGGACAGCTACCTACGAGCAGTACGTC. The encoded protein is CASSGGGTATYEQYV.

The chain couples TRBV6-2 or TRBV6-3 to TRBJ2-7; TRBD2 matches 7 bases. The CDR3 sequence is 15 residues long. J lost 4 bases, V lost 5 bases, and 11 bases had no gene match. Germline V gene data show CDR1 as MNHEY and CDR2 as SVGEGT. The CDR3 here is CASSQGEAGVYEQYV. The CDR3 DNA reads TGTGCCAGCAGTCAAGGGGAGGCGGGAGTTTACGAGCAGTACGTC.

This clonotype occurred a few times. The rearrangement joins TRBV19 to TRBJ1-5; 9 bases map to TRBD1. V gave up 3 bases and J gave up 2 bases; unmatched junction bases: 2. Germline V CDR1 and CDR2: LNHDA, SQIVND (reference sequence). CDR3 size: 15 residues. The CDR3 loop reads CASSMDRGRNQPQHF. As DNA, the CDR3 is TGTGCCAGTAGTATGGACAGGGGTCGCAATCAGCCCCAGCATTTT. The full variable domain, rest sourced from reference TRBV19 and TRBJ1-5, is DGGITQSPKYLFRKEGQNVTLSCEQNLNHDAMYWYRQDPGQGLRLIYYSQIVNDFQKGDIAEGYSVSREKKESFPLTVTSAQKNPTAFYLCASSMDRGRNQPQHFGDGTRLSIL.

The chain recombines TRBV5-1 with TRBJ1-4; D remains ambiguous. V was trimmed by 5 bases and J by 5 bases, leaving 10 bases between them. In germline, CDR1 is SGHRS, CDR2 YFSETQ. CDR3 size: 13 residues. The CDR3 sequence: CASRTRSNEKLFF. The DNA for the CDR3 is TGCGCCAGCAGAACCAGGTCAAATGAAAAACTGTTTTTT.

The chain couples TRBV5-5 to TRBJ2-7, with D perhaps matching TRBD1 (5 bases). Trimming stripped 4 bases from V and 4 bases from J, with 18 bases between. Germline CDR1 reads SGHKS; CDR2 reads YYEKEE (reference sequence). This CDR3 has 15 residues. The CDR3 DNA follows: TGTGCCAGCAGCCTGGGGCCGACCCGGCAGTACGAGCAGTACTTC. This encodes CASSLGPTRQYEQYF.

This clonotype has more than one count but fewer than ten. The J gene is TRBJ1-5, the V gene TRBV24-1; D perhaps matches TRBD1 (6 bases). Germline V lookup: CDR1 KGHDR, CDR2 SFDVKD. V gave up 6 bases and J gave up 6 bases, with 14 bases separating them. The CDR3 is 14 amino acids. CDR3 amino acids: CATSPAGVSQPQHF. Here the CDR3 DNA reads TGTGCCACCAGTCCGGCAGGGGTTTCTCAGCCCCAGCATTTT.

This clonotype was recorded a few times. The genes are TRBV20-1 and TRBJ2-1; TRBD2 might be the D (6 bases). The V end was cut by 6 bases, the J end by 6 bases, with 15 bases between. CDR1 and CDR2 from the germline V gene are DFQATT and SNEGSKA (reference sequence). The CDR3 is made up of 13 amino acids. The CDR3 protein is CSAPGLGLNEQFF. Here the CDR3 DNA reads TGCAGTGCCCCGGGACTCGGCCTCAATGAGCAGTTCTTC.

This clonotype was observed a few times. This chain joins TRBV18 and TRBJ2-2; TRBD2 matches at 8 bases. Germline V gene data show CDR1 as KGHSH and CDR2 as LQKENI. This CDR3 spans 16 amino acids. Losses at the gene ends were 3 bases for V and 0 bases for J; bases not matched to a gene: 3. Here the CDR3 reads CASSPRGLANTGELFF. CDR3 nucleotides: TGTGCCAGCTCACCTCGGGGACTAGCGAACACCGGGGAGCTGTTTTTT.

The CDR3 DNA sequence: TGCGCCAGCAGCTCGCTAGCGGGGGACACAGATACGCAGTATTTT. It is translated as CASSSLAGDTDTQYF. The chain uses TRBV5-1 and TRBJ2-3; the match to TRBD2 covers 10 bases. With V trimmed by 3 bases and J by 2 bases, 3 bases remained unmatched. Germline CDR1 is SGHRS and CDR2 is YFSETQ. The CDR3 has 15 residues. The full variable domain, its missing parts supplied by reference TRBV5-1 and TRBJ2-3, is KAGVTQTPRYLIKTRGQQVTLSCSPISGHRSVSWYQQTPGQGLQFLFEYFSETQRNKGNFPGRFSGRQFSNSRSEMNVSTLELGDSALYLCASSSLAGDTDTQYFGPGTRLTVL.

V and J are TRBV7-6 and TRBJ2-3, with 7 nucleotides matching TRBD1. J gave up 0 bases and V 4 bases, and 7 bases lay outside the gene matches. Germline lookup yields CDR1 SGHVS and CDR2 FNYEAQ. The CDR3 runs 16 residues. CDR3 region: CASSSRGPPSTDTQYF. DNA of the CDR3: TGTGCCAGCAGCTCGAGGGGGCCCCCTAGCACAGATACGCAGTATTTT. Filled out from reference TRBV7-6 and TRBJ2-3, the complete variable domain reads GAGVSQSPRYKVTKRGQDVALRCDPISGHVSLYWYRQALGQGPEFLTYFNYEAQQDKSGLPNDRFSAERPEGSISTLTIQRTEQRDSAMYRCASSSRGPPSTDTQYFGPGTRLTVL.

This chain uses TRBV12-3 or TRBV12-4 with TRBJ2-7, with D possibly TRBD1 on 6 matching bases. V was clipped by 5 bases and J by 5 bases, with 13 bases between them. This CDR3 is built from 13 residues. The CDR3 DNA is TGTGCCAGCAGTACAGGGATGGAAAACGAGCAGTACTTC. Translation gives CASSTGMENEQYF.

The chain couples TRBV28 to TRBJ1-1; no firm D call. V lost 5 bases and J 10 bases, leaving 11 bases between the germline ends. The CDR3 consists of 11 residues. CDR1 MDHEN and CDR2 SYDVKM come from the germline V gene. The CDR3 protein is CASSQARAAFF. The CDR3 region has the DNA TGTGCCAGCAGTCAGGCTCGGGCAGCTTTCTTT.

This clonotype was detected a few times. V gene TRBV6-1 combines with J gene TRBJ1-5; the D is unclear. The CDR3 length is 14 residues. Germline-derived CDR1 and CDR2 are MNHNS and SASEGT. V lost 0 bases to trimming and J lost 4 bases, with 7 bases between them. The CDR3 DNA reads TGTGCCAGCAGTGAAGCCGGGAGAAATCAGCCCCAGCATTTT. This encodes CASSEAGRNQPQHF.

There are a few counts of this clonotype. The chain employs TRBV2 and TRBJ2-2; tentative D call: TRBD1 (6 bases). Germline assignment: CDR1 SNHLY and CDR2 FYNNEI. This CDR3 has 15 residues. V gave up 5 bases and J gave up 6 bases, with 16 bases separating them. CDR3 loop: CASSPGTQLSGELFF. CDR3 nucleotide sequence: TGTGCCAGCAGTCCCGGGACACAACTTTCCGGGGAGCTGTTTTTT.

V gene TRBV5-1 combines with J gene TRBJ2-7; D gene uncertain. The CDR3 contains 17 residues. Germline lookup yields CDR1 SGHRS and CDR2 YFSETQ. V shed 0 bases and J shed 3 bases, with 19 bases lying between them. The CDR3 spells CASSLVAGQLGLYEQYF. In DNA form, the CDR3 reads TGCGCCAGCAGCTTGGTCGCCGGGCAGCTCGGTCTCTACGAGCAGTACTTC.

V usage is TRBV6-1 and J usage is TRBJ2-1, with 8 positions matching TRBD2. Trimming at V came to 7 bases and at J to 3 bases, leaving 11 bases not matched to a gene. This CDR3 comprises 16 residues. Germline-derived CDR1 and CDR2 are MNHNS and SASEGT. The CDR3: CASTERRGDFYNEQFF. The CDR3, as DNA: TGTGCCAGCACCGAACGGCGGGGGGATTTCTACAATGAGCAGTTCTTC.